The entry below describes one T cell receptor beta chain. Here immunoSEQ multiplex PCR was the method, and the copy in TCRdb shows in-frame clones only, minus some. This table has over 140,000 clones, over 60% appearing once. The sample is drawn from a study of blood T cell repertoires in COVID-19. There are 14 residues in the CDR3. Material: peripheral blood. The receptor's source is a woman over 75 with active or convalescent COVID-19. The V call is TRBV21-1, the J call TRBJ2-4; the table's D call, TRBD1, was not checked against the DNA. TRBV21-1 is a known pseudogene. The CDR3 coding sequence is TGTGCCAGCAGCAAATGGGTACAGGGTGACATTCAGTACTTC. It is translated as CASSKWVQGDIQYF.